The 32 T cell receptor beta chains below were found in one sample sequenced in a study of cytomegalovirus exposure and HLA in healthy donors. The PCR made use of 60 Vbeta and 13 Jbeta primers. This table comes from immunoSEQ multiplex PCR, and its TCRdb copy is limited to in-frame clones, with some not included. The data contain 150,000 to 200,000 clones, around 83% of them singletons. Material for sequencing was PBMCs. These receptors came from a woman aged 50 to 65 in good health and CMV-seropositive.

This clone came up once. The chain links TRBV29-1 to TRBJ2-5; 9 nucleotides align to TRBD1. Trimming at V came to 4 bases and at J to 6 bases, leaving 6 bases not matched to a gene. Germline V gene lookup returns CDR1 SQVTM and CDR2 ANQGSEA. The CDR3 is 13 residues long. The CDR3 bases are TGCAGCGTTGCTCACAGGGGGCGGCAGACCCAGTACTTC. Protein: CSVAHRGRQTQYF.

This chain joins TRBV6-5 and TRBJ2-7; 7 bases agree with TRBD1. CDR1 and CDR2 from the germline V gene are MNHEY and SVGAGI. After removal of 7 bases from V and 5 bases from J, the junction contained 8 bases not matched to a gene. The CDR3 runs 13 residues. The CDR3 region is CASKLQGTHEQYF. The CDR3 DNA is TGTGCCAGCAAATTACAGGGGACCCACGAGCAGTACTTC.

The chain has TRBV18 and TRBJ2-5; possibly TRBD2 for D (6 bases). Trimming took off 2 bases at V and 2 bases at J, with 15 bases between the two ends. CDR3 length: 16 amino acids. Germline CDR1 KGHSH, CDR2 LQKENI. The CDR3 DNA sequence: TGTGCCAGCTCACCAGTGGCTAGCGTCGGTCAAGAGACCCAGTACTTC. Its protein is CASSPVASVGQETQYF.

This rearrangement joins TRBV4-3 to TRBJ2-1; 7 nucleotides agree with TRBD2. The CDR3 length is 14 residues. In germline, CDR1 is LGHNA, CDR2 YSLEER. The ends lost 0 bases at V and 12 bases at J; junction bases unmatched: 8. CDR3 sequence: CASSQEGGQVVQFF. The CDR3 DNA reads as TGCGCCAGCAGCCAAGAGGGAGGGCAGGTTGTGCAGTTCTTC.

Turning to this clone: A junction boundary mismatches the germline segment, possibly from a read error. This chain's CDR3 is CSSSLVSYEQYF. CDR3 DNA sequence: TGTTCCAGCAGCTTAGTATCCTACGAGCAGTACTTC. This chain uses TRBV7-9 with TRBJ2-7, with unresolved D. The CDR3 is made up of 12 amino acids. Germline values: CDR1 SEHNR, CDR2 FQNEAQ (reference sequence).

This clone was detected a few times. The chain employs TRBV6-6 and TRBJ2-3, with 7 bases matching TRBD2. From germline, CDR1 is MNHNY and CDR2 SVGAGI (reference sequence). The CDR3 spans 15 residues. With V trimmed by 7 bases and J by 0 bases, 7 bases remained unmatched. CDR3 nucleotides: TGTGCCAGCACTCTGGGAGCGGGGAGCACAGATACGCAGTATTTT. It translates to CASTLGAGSTDTQYF.

This sequence joins TRBV7-9 and TRBJ1-2; TRBD1 matches at 9 bases. J lost 4 bases, V lost 8 bases, and 8 bases had no gene match. CDR3 length: 14 amino acids. In germline, CDR1 is SEHNR, CDR2 FQNEAQ (reference sequence). The CDR3 region is CASFRTGQGYGYTF. DNA for the CDR3: TGTGCCAGCTTCCGAACGGGACAGGGCTATGGCTACACCTTC. Complete variable domain (other parts from reference TRBV7-9 and TRBJ1-2): DTGVSQNPRHKITKRGQNVTFRCDPISEHNRLYWYRQTLGQGPEFLTYFQNEAQLEKSRLLSDRFSAERPKGSFSTLEIQRTEQGDSAMYLCASFRTGQGYGYTFGSGTRLTVV.

The rearrangement joins TRBV27 to TRBJ2-1, with D perhaps TRBD2 (5 bases). The CDR3 length is 16 residues. The V end was cut by 5 bases, the J end by 0 bases, with 14 bases between. Germline V gives CDR1 MNHEY, CDR2 SMNVEV (reference sequence). CDR3: CASSHTRVSSYNEQFF. The CDR3 coding sequence is TGTGCCAGCAGTCACACGCGGGTTAGCTCCTACAATGAGCAGTTCTTC.

The chain couples TRBV18 to TRBJ1-1; perhaps TRBD1 as D (6 bases). This CDR3 has 15 residues. Germline assignment: CDR1 KGHSH and CDR2 LQKENI. V was shortened by 2 bases and J by 0 bases, with 10 bases between the two germline ends. DNA of the CDR3: TGTGCCAGCTCACCAAGACAGGCCCTGAACACTGAAGCTTTCTTT. Its translation: CASSPRQALNTEAFF.

This sequence joins TRBV2 and TRBJ2-3; TRBD2 agrees at 8 bases. Trimming at V came to 7 bases and at J to 0 bases, leaving 9 bases not matched to a gene. Germline V gene lookup returns CDR1 SNHLY and CDR2 FYNNEI. The CDR3 totals 16 residues. Written as DNA, the CDR3 is TGTGCCAGCACCTTGGGACTAGGCTCTAGCACAGATACGCAGTATTTT. Translated: CASTLGLGSSTDTQYF.

V and J are TRBV7-2 and TRBJ2-2; a possible D gene is TRBD1 (7 bases). The germline V gene has CDR1 SGHTA and CDR2 FQGNSA. V lost 4 bases and J lost 1, with 13 bases in between. This CDR3 contains 16 residues. The CDR3 sequence is CASSSTRTGNTGELFF. In nucleotides, the CDR3 is TGTGCCAGCAGCTCGACTAGGACAGGGAACACCGGGGAGCTGTTTTTT.

This chain joins TRBV5-1 and TRBJ2-5; D perhaps matches TRBD2 (7 bases). The CDR3 contains 14 residues. Trimming removed 3 bases from V and 3 bases from J, with 12 bases in between. From germline, CDR1 is SGHRS and CDR2 YFSETQ. The CDR3 loop is CASSWGREKETQYF. The CDR3, as DNA: TGCGCCAGCAGCTGGGGGCGGGAGAAAGAGACCCAGTACTTC.

This chain links TRBV18 with TRBJ2-3, with unresolved D. V lost 1 base to trimming and J lost 2 bases, with 7 bases between them. The CDR3 contains 14 residues. CDR1 is KGHSH, CDR2 LQKENI, per germline. The CDR3 bases are TGTGCCAGCTCACCACAACTTTCCACAGATACGCAGTATTTT. Encoded protein: CASSPQLSTDTQYF.

This chain links TRBV19 with TRBJ1-2; tentative D call: TRBD1 (6 bases). CDR1 is LNHDA and CDR2 is SQIVND in the germline V gene (reference sequence). V shed 4 bases and J shed 5 bases, with 8 bases lying between them. The CDR3 runs to 12 residues. The CDR3 spells CASSTDRYGYTF. CDR3 nucleotides: TGTGCCAGTAGTACCGACAGGTATGGCTACACCTTC.

The chain employs TRBV28 and TRBJ2-7; 9 nucleotides agree with TRBD1. V shed 4 bases and J 2 bases; nucleotides not matched to a gene: 9. The CDR3 contains 16 residues. CDR1 is MDHEN, CDR2 SYDVKM, per germline. The chain's CDR3 is CASSSAGQGKTYEQYF. CDR3 nucleotides: TGTGCCAGCAGTTCGGCCGGACAGGGGAAAACCTACGAGCAGTACTTC.

The chain combines TRBV6-1 with TRBJ1-1; no reliable D call. The germline V gene has CDR1 MNHNS and CDR2 SASEGT. V was trimmed by 11 bases and J by 3 bases, leaving 16 bases between them. The CDR3 runs to 13 residues. Here the CDR3 reads CASARLRDTEAFF. CDR3 coding DNA: TGTGCCTCCGCGAGACTCAGAGACACTGAAGCTTTCTTT.

This rearrangement joins TRBV21-1 to TRBJ1-1; TRBD1 was called by the table and not checked on the DNA. TRBV21-1 is a pseudogene. The CDR3 has 16 residues. In DNA, the CDR3 is TGTGCCAGCAGCAATTTAAAGGGGACAGGGAACACTGAAGCTTTCTTT. As protein: CASSNLKGTGNTEAFF.

The J gene is TRBJ2-7, the V gene TRBV7-9; 8 positions match TRBD1. J lost 5 bases, V lost 5 bases, and 5 bases had no gene match. There are 13 residues in the CDR3. CDR1 is SEHNR, CDR2 FQNEAQ, per germline (reference sequence). Here the CDR3 reads CASSTQGAHEQYF. In nucleotides, the CDR3 is TGTGCCAGCAGCACCCAGGGGGCCCACGAGCAGTACTTC. Full variable domain (rest looked up from reference TRBV7-9 and TRBJ2-7): DTGVSQNPRHKITKRGQNVTFRCDPISEHNRLYWYRQTLGQGPEFLTYFQNEAQLEKSRLLSDRFSAERPKGSFSTLEIQRTEQGDSAMYLCASSTQGAHEQYFGPGTRLTVT.

This chain joins TRBV11-2 and TRBJ2-5; D call uncertain. The CDR3 length is 14 residues. V lost 1 base and J lost 4, with 10 bases in between. Germline values: CDR1 SGHAT, CDR2 FQNNGV. The CDR3 here is CASSLVLPGETQYF. DNA of the CDR3: TGTGCCAGCAGCTTAGTACTCCCGGGAGAGACCCAGTACTTC.

The rearrangement joins TRBV18 to TRBJ2-5; maybe TRBD1 (5 bases). This CDR3 is 17 amino acids long. Trimming removed 2 bases from V and 5 bases from J, with 21 bases in between. The germline CDR1 and CDR2 sequences are KGHSH and LQKENI. The CDR3 sequence is CASSPYQARAVVETQYF. The CDR3 bases are TGTGCCAGCTCACCATACCAGGCCAGGGCCGTAGTGGAGACCCAGTACTTC.

The rearrangement links TRBV2 to TRBJ2-1, with 14 bases aligning to TRBD2. Germline CDR1 SNHLY, CDR2 FYNNEI. With 6 bases clipped from V and 6 bases from J, the junction kept 4 bases outside the gene matches. The CDR3 has 15 amino acids. The CDR3 loop is CASSPTSGRGNEQFF. DNA for the CDR3: TGTGCCAGCAGCCCGACTAGCGGGAGGGGCAATGAGCAGTTCTTC.

This clone was seen more than once but under ten times. V is TRBV5-1 and J is TRBJ1-4; 8 nucleotides match TRBD1. The CDR3 has 19 residues. The germline V gene encodes CDR1 SGHRS and CDR2 YFSETQ. The J segment lost 7 bases and the V segment lost 4 bases, leaving 21 bases of the junction unmatched. DNA of the CDR3: TGCGCCAGCAGCCTACGAGGACCGGGACAGGCACTTGTGAGTGAAAAACTGTTTTTT. It yields the protein CASSLRGPGQALVSEKLFF.

The chain has TRBV19 and TRBJ1-4; possible D gene TRBD1, 6 bases. This CDR3 contains 15 residues. Trimming removed 5 bases at V and 5 bases at J, with 15 bases between. Per the germline V gene, CDR1 is LNHDA and CDR2 is SQIVND (reference sequence). CDR3 DNA: TGTGCCAGTAGTCCCTACAGGGAGGGGAATGAAAAACTGTTTTTT. This translates into CASSPYREGNEKLFF. Together with reference TRBV19 and TRBJ1-4, the CDR3 gives the full variable domain: DGGITQSPKYLFRKEGQNVTLSCEQNLNHDAMYWYRQDPGQGLRLIYYSQIVNDFQKGDIAEGYSVSREKKESFPLTVTSAQKNPTAFYLCASSPYREGNEKLFFGSGTQLSVL.

The chain uses TRBV27 and TRBJ1-3; no reliable D call. The CDR3 runs 19 residues. Germline V CDR1 and CDR2: MNHEY, SMNVEV (reference sequence). With 5 bases removed from V and 0 bases from J, the gap between germline ends came to 23 bases. The CDR3 DNA follows: TGTGCCAGCAGTCCCCGGGGAAGGGCCCAAATTTACTCTGGAAACACCATATATTTT. Translation gives CASSPRGRAQIYSGNTIYF.

The chain employs TRBV5-3 and TRBJ2-7, with 11 nucleotides matching TRBD2. TRBV5-3 is known as an ORF, though its function is uncertain. The CDR3 has 18 amino acids. Trimming cost V 4 bases and J 0 bases; bases outside gene matches: 12. The CDR3 coding sequence is TGTGCCAGAAGCCCCCAGGGACTAGCGGAAACAAGCTCCTACGAGCAGTACTTC. Amino acid sequence: CARSPQGLAETSSYEQYF.

In DNA form, the CDR3 reads TGTGCCAGCAGTGCTCGACAGGGTCTCTGGGGGTTGAACACTGAAGCTTTCTTT. Its protein is CASSARQGLWGLNTEAFF. The rearrangement links TRBV6-1 to TRBJ1-1; 7 bases map to TRBD1. J lost 0 bases, V lost 4 bases, and 14 bases had no gene match. The germline V gene has CDR1 MNHNS and CDR2 SASEGT. The CDR3 covers 18 residues.

V and J are TRBV27 and TRBJ2-3; TRBD2 agrees at 9 bases. The V gene's germline CDR1 is MNHEY and CDR2 SMNVEV (reference sequence). Trimming took 4 bases from V and 13 from J; bases not matched to a gene: 6. CDR3 length: 12 amino acids. This chain's CDR3 is CASSSIAGEKYF. The CDR3 coding sequence is TGTGCCAGCAGTTCCATAGCGGGAGAGAAGTATTTT.

The genes are TRBV2 and TRBJ2-2, with D tentatively TRBD2 (6 bases). The V gene lost 5 bases and the J gene lost 4 bases, with 11 bases spanning the gap. Germline values: CDR1 SNHLY, CDR2 FYNNEI. The CDR3 extends over 14 amino acids. The CDR3 loop reads CASSSQGGTGELFF. Written as DNA, the CDR3 is TGTGCCAGCAGTTCCCAGGGAGGCACCGGGGAGCTGTTTTTT.

This chain joins TRBV5-4 and TRBJ1-4, with D possibly TRBD1 on 6 matching bases. V was trimmed by 0 bases and J by 8 bases, leaving 14 bases between them. CDR1 SGHNT and CDR2 YYREEE come from the germline V gene (reference sequence). This CDR3 is built from 15 residues. CDR3 bases: TGTGCCAGCAGCTTGGGAGGGGACAAGGGGGAAAAACTGTTTTTT. This encodes CASSLGGDKGEKLFF.

The V call is TRBV27, the J call TRBJ2-5, with D perhaps matching TRBD1 (6 bases). Per the germline V gene, CDR1 is MNHEY and CDR2 is SMNVEV (reference sequence). The CDR3 loop spans 16 amino acids. Deletions cut 2 bases from V and 5 bases from J, with 18 bases between. CDR3 nucleotides: TGTGCCAGCAGTTTAGGTGGTTATTGGGGGCTCGAGACCCAGTACTTC. This gives the protein CASSLGGYWGLETQYF.

The J gene is TRBJ1-4, the V gene TRBV7-6, with TRBD1 matching over 8 bases. The CDR3 runs 16 residues. Per germline, CDR1 SGHVS and CDR2 FNYEAQ. J gave up 7 bases and V 0 bases, and 7 bases lay outside the gene matches. The CDR3 region is CASSLASTGEGEKLFF. CDR3 sequence (DNA): TGTGCCAGCAGCTTAGCCTCGACAGGGGAGGGTGAAAAACTGTTTTTT.

The chain employs TRBV7-9 and TRBJ1-1; the match to TRBD1 covers 8 bases. The CDR3 loop spans 16 amino acids. In germline, CDR1 is SEHNR, CDR2 FQNEAQ (reference sequence). Unmatched junction bases numbered 13, after V lost 4 bases and J lost 6 bases. The CDR3 spells CASSSIRGRGSAEAFF. The CDR3 region has the DNA TGTGCCAGCAGCTCCATCAGGGGGCGGGGTAGCGCTGAAGCTTTCTTT.